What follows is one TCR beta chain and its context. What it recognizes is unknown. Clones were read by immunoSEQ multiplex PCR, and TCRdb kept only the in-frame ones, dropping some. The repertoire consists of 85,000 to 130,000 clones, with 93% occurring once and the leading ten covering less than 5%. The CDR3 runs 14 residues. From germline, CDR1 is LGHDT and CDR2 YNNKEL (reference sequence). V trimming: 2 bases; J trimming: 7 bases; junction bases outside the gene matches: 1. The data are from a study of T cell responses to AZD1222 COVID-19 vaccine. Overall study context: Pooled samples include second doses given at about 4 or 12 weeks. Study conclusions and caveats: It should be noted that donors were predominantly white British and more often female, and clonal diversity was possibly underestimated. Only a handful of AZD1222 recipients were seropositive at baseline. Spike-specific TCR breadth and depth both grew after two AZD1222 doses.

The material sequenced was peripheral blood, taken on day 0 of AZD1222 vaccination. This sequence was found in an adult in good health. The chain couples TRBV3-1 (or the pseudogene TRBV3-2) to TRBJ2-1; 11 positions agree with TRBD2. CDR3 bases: TGTGCCAGCAGCCAAACTAGCGGGAGAAATGAGCAGTTCTTC. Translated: CASSQTSGRNEQFF.